Following are 5 T cell receptor beta chains from one sample sequenced in a study of tumor-infiltrating lymphocytes in primary liver carcinoma. Co-extraction yielded RNA and DNA from around 20-30 mg of unsorted bulk tissue. The template, approximately 500 ng total RNA, yielded TCR beta cDNA made with a constant-region primer. Three-round nested multiplex PCR performed with slightly modified ARM-PCR produced the TCR beta libraries. TRBV1-TRBV30 forward primers paired with a C-beta reverse primer were used in the first two PCR rounds, which ran approximately 10 cycles each. TCRdb re-called the multiplex PCR reads through MiXCR, storing one row per CDR3 protein. The sample lists under 130,000 distinct CDR3 sequences, roughly four fifths occurring once. Sequenced input: liver tumor tissue from sampling region 3. Subset here: tumor region T3, left-lateral pole. The receptor source for this set is a man aged 35-49 years with primary liver carcinoma and hepatitis B virus infection.

Concerning this clonotype: Sequence at one end of the junction differs from germline and may be a read error. V is TRBV6-5 and J is TRBJ2-7; TRBD1 agrees at 7 bases. The length of the CDR3 is 14 residues. Germline V gene data show CDR1 as MNHEY and CDR2 as SVGAGI. CDR3 coding DNA: TGTACCAGCAGTGATCGAGGGGGCGGGTACGAGCACTACTTC. Translating gives CTSSDRGGGYEHYF.

For this clonotype: One end of the junction does not line up with germline, which may come from a read error. The chain employs TRBV11-2 and TRBJ1-2; D uncertain. CDR3 length equals 16 residues. Germline V lookup: CDR1 SGHAT, CDR2 FQNNGV. The CDR3 bases are TGTGCCAGCAACTTAGATTCGGAAGCATATTCTCGAGGCTACACCTTC. Its translation is CASNLDSEAYSRGYTF.

This clonotype appeared a single time. One base away lies a much larger clone, so this may be a sequencing read error. The chain uses TRBV18 and TRBJ1-1, with no clear D. The germline CDR1 and CDR2 sequences are KGHSH and LQKENI. CDR3 length: 16 amino acids. With 2 bases removed from V and 0 bases from J, the gap between germline ends came to 13 bases. CDR3 loop: CASSPTRNSLNTEAFF. The CDR3 DNA reads TGTGCCAGCTCACCAACCCGCAACAGTCTGAACACTGAAGCTTTCTTT.

Worth noting for this clonotype: A junction end diverges from the germline sequence, so it may reflect a read error. The rearrangement uses TRBV6-2 or TRBV6-3 and TRBJ2-1, with 8 bases that match TRBD2. The length of the CDR3 is 15 residues. Germline CDR1 MNHEY, CDR2 SVGEGT. CDR3 in DNA: TGTGCCAGCAGTAAATATAGCGGGAACTACAATGAGCAGGTCTTC. Translated: CASSKYSGNYNEQVF.

As regards this clonotype: A read error is likely, as this CDR3 ends without the conserved phenylalanine or tryptophan. The J gene is TRBJ1-5, the V gene TRBV6-6, with D unresolved. Germline V lookup: CDR1 MNHNY, CDR2 SVGAGI (reference sequence). The CDR3 is 15 amino acids. CDR3 protein: CASQRTDFSNRPQHS. CDR3 sequence (DNA): TGTGCCAGCCAAAGGACGGACTTTAGCAATCGGCCCCAGCATTCT.